Below are 12 T cell receptor beta chains sequenced from a single sample in a study of vaccination and CD4 T cells after COVID-19. These receptors' antigens are unknown. As to treatment: approximately nine-day PBMC culture with coronavirus spike peptide pools or control peptides (ViraFEST assay). Oncomine TCR Beta short-read sequencing was applied to DNA from cultured CD4+ T cells. Each CDR3 protein gets one entry after TCRdb re-called the PCR reads with MiXCR. Seen here are about 20,000 distinct CDR3 sequences, about 44% observed once, and the top ten hold 5% to 6.5%. Sequencing used CD4+ T cells from blood, cultured in vitro. These receptors were taken from a human donor who had recovered from COVID-19.

This chain joins TRBV7-9 and TRBJ2-7, with D possibly matching TRBD1 (6 bases). V was shortened by 0 bases and J by 5 bases, with 14 bases between the two germline ends. This CDR3 contains 15 residues. Germline assignment: CDR1 SEHNR and CDR2 FQNEAQ (reference sequence). DNA for the CDR3: TGTGCCAGCAGCTTAGCTTTCGGACAGTTGGACGAGCAGTACTTC. Protein: CASSLAFGQLDEQYF.

The V call is TRBV27, the J call TRBJ1-5, with no clear D. CDR3 length equals 13 residues. Germline V gives CDR1 MNHEY, CDR2 SMNVEV (reference sequence). V shed 5 bases and J shed 7 bases, with 12 bases lying between them. The DNA of the CDR3 is TGTGCCAGCAGTGGGTACGAGGGACAGCCCCAGCATTTT. Its protein product is CASSGYEGQPQHF.

The chain recombines TRBV7-2 with TRBJ2-1; unclear D gene. The CDR3 spans 14 residues. V lost 2 bases and J lost 3, with 8 bases in between. Looked up from germline, CDR1 is SGHTA and CDR2 is FQGNSA. The CDR3 protein is CASSLRLVYNEQFF. The CDR3 DNA reads as TGTGCCAGCAGCTTAAGGCTAGTCTACAATGAGCAGTTCTTC.

The chain carries TRBV20-1 and TRBJ2-1, with 8 positions matching TRBD2. There are 13 residues in the CDR3. In germline, CDR1 is DFQATT, CDR2 SNEGSKA (reference sequence). The V gene end was trimmed by 7 bases and the J gene end by 4 bases; junction bases not matched to a gene: 6. CDR3 region: CSGREGPYNEQFF. DNA of the CDR3: TGCAGTGGTCGGGAGGGCCCGTACAATGAGCAGTTCTTC.

The V gene is TRBV4-1, the J gene TRBJ2-3, with no clear D. CDR1 MGHRA and CDR2 YSYEKL come from the germline V gene. V shed 3 bases and J shed 1 base, with 8 bases lying between them. This CDR3 spans 14 amino acids. CDR3 residues: CASSQARGTDTQYF. In DNA, the CDR3 is TGCGCCAGCAGCCAGGCCAGAGGCACAGATACGCAGTATTTT.

A few counts support this clonotype. The J gene is TRBJ2-2, the V gene TRBV19; 7 bases line up with TRBD1. Germline assignment: CDR1 LNHDA and CDR2 SQIVND (reference sequence). J gave up 1 base and V 5 bases, and 4 bases lay outside the gene matches. This CDR3 is built from 15 residues. Written as DNA, the CDR3 is TGTGCCAGTAGTCCGCGGACAGGGAACACCGGGGAGCTGTTTTTT. It translates to CASSPRTGNTGELFF.

This chain uses TRBV7-9 with TRBJ2-3; D possibly corresponds to TRBD1 (5 bases). The length of the CDR3 is 16 residues. The V end was cut by 1 base, the J end by 1 base, with 12 bases between. Germline CDR1 SEHNR, CDR2 FQNEAQ (reference sequence). DNA for the CDR3: TGTGCCAGCAGCTTAGACGTTATGGGGCGCACAGATACGCAGTATTTT. It codes for CASSLDVMGRTDTQYF.

This chain uses TRBV2 with TRBJ2-1, with D perhaps TRBD2 (6 bases). Germline V lookup: CDR1 SNHLY, CDR2 FYNNEI. CDR3 size: 14 residues. Trimming took 4 bases from V and 5 from J, leaving 12 bases between them. The CDR3 reads CASSGGEINNEQFF. The CDR3 DNA reads as TGTGCCAGCAGTGGGGGGGAGATTAACAATGAGCAGTTCTTC.

The J gene is TRBJ2-5, the V gene TRBV9; a possible D gene is TRBD1 (6 bases). Germline CDR1 is SGDLS and CDR2 is YYNGEE. V was shortened by 4 bases and J by 1 base, with 8 bases between the two germline ends. This CDR3 is built from 13 residues. CDR3 sequence: CASSQGSQETQYF. The CDR3 DNA reads TGTGCCAGCAGCCAGGGGTCCCAAGAGACCCAGTACTTC.

This clonotype was found a few times. The genes are TRBV4-3 and TRBJ2-2; 8 nucleotides match TRBD1. J gave up 6 bases and V 3 bases, and 3 bases lay outside the gene matches. This CDR3 contains 14 residues. Germline V gene sequence: CDR1 LGHNA, CDR2 YSLEER. The CDR3 DNA reads as TGCGCCAGCAGCCACTCAGGGGGCTCCGGGGAGCTGTTTTTT. Its translation is CASSHSGGSGELFF.

The V and J genes are TRBV20-1 and TRBJ1-1; D ambiguous. Between the trimmed V and J ends, which lost 0 bases and 6 bases, there was a span of 8 bases. Germline CDR1 DFQATT, CDR2 SNEGSKA (reference sequence). The CDR3 has 12 amino acids. The CDR3 loop reads CSARDGRPEAFF. The CDR3 DNA sequence: TGCAGTGCTAGAGACGGTAGACCTGAAGCTTTCTTT.

The genes are TRBV20-1 and TRBJ2-7; no definite D call. There are 13 residues in the CDR3. Trimming removed 3 bases at V and 0 bases at J, with 9 bases between. The V gene's germline CDR1 is DFQATT and CDR2 SNEGSKA (reference sequence). The CDR3 DNA reads as TGCAGTGCTAGTTGGCCCGTCTCCTACGAGCAGTACTTC. Translating it yields CSASWPVSYEQYF.